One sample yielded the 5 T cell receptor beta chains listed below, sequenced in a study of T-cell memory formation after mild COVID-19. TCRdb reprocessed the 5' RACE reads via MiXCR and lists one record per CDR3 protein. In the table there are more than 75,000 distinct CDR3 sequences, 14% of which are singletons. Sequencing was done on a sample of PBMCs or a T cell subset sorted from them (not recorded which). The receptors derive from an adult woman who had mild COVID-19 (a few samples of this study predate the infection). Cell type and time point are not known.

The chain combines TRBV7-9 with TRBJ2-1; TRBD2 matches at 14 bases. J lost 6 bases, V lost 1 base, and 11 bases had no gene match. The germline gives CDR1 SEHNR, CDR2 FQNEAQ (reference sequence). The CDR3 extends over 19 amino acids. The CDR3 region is CASSLVPGLAGELGNEQFF. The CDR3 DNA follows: TGTGCCAGCAGCTTAGTCCCGGGACTAGCGGGAGAGCTAGGCAATGAGCAGTTCTTC.

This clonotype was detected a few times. DNA for the CDR3: TGTGCCAGCAGCGGGAGGACTAGCGGGAGGCCAGGTAGCTCCTACAATGAGCAGTTCTTC. Translating it yields CASSGRTSGRPGSSYNEQFF. This chain links TRBV9 with TRBJ2-1, with 14 bases that match TRBD2. The CDR3 runs 20 residues. Germline lookup yields CDR1 SGDLS and CDR2 YYNGEE. Unmatched junction bases numbered 11, after V lost 3 bases and J lost 0 bases.

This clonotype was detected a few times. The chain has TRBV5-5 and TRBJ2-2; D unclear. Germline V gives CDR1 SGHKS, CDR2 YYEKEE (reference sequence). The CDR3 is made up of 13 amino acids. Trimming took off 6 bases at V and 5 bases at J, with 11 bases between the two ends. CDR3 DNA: TGTGCCAGCACCTCCCAAGGGACCGGGGAGCTGTTTTTT. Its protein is CASTSQGTGELFF. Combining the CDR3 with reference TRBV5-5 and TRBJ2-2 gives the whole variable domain DAGVTQSPTHLIKTRGQQVTLRCSPISGHKSVSWYQQVLGQGPQFIFQYYEKEERGRGNFPDRFSARQFPNYSSELNVNALLLGDSALYLCASTSQGTGELFFGEGSRLTVL.

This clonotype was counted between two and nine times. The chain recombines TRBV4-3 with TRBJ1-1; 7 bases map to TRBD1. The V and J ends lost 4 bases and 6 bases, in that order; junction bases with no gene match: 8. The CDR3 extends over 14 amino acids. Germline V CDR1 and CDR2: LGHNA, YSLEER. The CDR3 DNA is TGCGCCAGCAGCCTCCATCAGGGGGGGGCTGAAGCTTTCTTT. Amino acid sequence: CASSLHQGGAEAFF.

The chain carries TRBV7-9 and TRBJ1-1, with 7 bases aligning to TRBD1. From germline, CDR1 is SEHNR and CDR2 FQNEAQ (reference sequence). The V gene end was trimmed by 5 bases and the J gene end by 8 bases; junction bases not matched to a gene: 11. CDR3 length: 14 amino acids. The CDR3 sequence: CASSLGGGEAEAFF. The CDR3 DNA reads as TGTGCCAGCAGCCTTGGAGGGGGCGAAGCCGAAGCTTTCTTT.